This T cell receptor beta chain was profiled in a study of beta chain features in type 1 diabetes. Study-wide points: Among all four CD4+ subsets, Type 1 diabetes patients had TCRB CDR3s that were moderately but significantly shorter.

As every portion of the isolated RNA was reverse transcribed, the sequencing read expressed TCRB transcripts. The table came from immunoSEQ multiplex PCR; TCRdb's copy has only in-frame clones and leaves some out. The table has some 150,000 clones, about 13% seen once. As regards this clone: What it binds is not known.

The CDR3 runs 11 residues. The germline V gene has CDR1 SQVTM and CDR2 ANQGSEA. V dropped 3 bases and J dropped 8 bases, with 8 bases sitting between them. The sequence came from a man between 18 and 35 years old with type 1 diabetes. The gene calls are TRBV29-1 and TRBJ2-1, with a tentative D call TRBD2 (5 bases). Material: central memory CD4+ T cells from blood. The CDR3 DNA reads TGCAGCGTTGAGTTGAGGGATGAGCAGTTCTTC. Protein product: CSVELRDEQFF.